This entry describes one T cell receptor (beta chain). The antigen is not known. CDR3 length: 12 amino acids. V gave up 2 bases and J gave up 9 bases, with 11 bases separating them. The entry originates in a study of radiation and T cells in renal cell carcinoma. General study points: From baseline, blood top tumor clonotypes peaked at 2 weeks post-radiation.

The time point here: blood 4 weeks post-SBRT, at nephrectomy. Treatment of the sample: 15 Gy SBRT to primary tumor, nephrectomy 4 weeks later. The patient's renal cell carcinoma had clear cell pathology. The method was immunoSEQ multiplex PCR; TCRdb's version includes in-frame clones alone and lacks a portion of them. The sample contains roughly 170,000 clones, 88% of which appear only once. Specimen: blood, collected from a patient whose treatment included radiotherapy and nephrectomy. This clonotype originated in a woman aged 50 to 60 with renal cell carcinoma. The chain links TRBV5-3 to TRBJ1-1; D ambiguous. TRBV5-3 is annotated as an ORF whose role is uncertain. CDR3 protein: CARSLTSNQAFF. CDR3 bases: TGTGCCAGAAGCTTAACATCGAATCAAGCTTTCTTT.